Included here is one T cell receptor (beta chain) sequence, with context. The data were taken from a study of technical replicates of blood from a handful of donors. TCRdb keeps only in-frame clones here, not all; method: immunoSEQ multiplex PCR. The data show more than 90,000 clones, around 95% seen once. The sequenced sample consisted of T cells isolated from PBMCs. The TCR originated in a human donor in good health.

The CDR3 coding sequence is TGTGCCAGCAGCCCCCCGTCTATCGTCTACGAGCAGTACTTC. This encodes CASSPPSIVYEQYF. The rearrangement joins TRBV11-3 to TRBJ2-7; D remains unclear. CDR3 size: 14 residues. The V end was cut by 5 bases, the J end by 3 bases, with 14 bases between. Germline loops: CDR1 SGHNT, CDR2 YENEEA.